This is a list of T cell receptor beta chains from one sample in a study of T cell repertoires in cytomegalovirus infection. TCRdb reprocessed the reads with MiXCR, giving one entry per CDR3 protein. The sample has around 310,000 distinct CDR3 sequences, roughly a sixth seen once. Material for sequencing was PBMCs. The origin of the receptors is a human donor in good health (CMV status not recorded). Some clones in this sample may be carry-over from other donors' samples. The conserved cysteine and the conserved F or W are not part of the CDR3 here. Each record gives: CDR3 protein, CDR3 length, V gene, clone size. Clone size is shown for a subset of rows, as once, few, many or a class of expanded clone.

ASSTTGAVEAGELF 14 TRBV7-6 few
ASSLILRDRDYFTNEKLF 18 TRBV7-2 many
ASAPPSYEQY 10 TRBV2 .
ASSSNREADTQY 12 TRBV11-2 many
ASSPRWVGTASSSYNEQF 18 TRBV7-9 many
ASTPRTGGVGEKLF 14 TRBV28 .
ASGGGRTPFSGANVLT 16 TRBV12-3/TRBV12-4 .
ATSSYGTRSTDTQY 14 TRBV15 once
ASRDGDGYT 9 TRBV6-2/TRBV6-3 .
ASSSTTQETQY 11 TRBV7-3 many
ASTGLAGDSQETQY 14 TRBV28 few
SANYYGQPYGYT 12 TRBV20-1 few
ATSRDLEQGHEQF 13 TRBV15 few
AISESEAVGEKLF 13 TRBV10-3 once
AISGLGSTDTQY 12 TRBV10-3 once
ASSQDQRGGSYNEQF 15 TRBV4-2 many
ASSPRQAKSSSYEQY 15 TRBV11-2 few
ASSLNDLEAF 10 TRBV11-1 few
ASSQERRDGYT 11 TRBV4-2 few
ASSFTVDGNSPLH 13 TRBV27 .
ASSSFGGDGEYYGYT 15 TRBV13 .
ASSSQGTVNTEAF 13 TRBV7-2 many
ASRRTDERYGYT 12 TRBV12-3/TRBV12-4 many
SATGGGDEQY 10 TRBV20-1 .
ASSFGTVNYGYT 12 TRBV7-2 many
ASSQDSGHTNYGYT 14 TRBV4-1 few
ASSPHGRRVYEQY 13 TRBV12-3/TRBV12-4 many
ASSLQGDRRYEQY 13 TRBV5-6 .
ASSLVGASNEQF 12 TRBV7-2 many
ASSFSGGGDEQY 12 TRBV7-2 many
ASSPSIGRAPNEKLF 15 TRBV7-2 many
ATSRELGQLNTEAF 14 TRBV15 .
ASSGTSGDQETQY 13 TRBV7-6 few
ASSLAPVSSSYNEQF 15 TRBV7-6 many
ASSEAYFGSSQGQDGYT 17 TRBV6-1 many
AISRSGGLNGDIQY 14 TRBV10-3 few
ASSLAGGGNTIY 12 TRBV28 .
ASSLGSEYEQF 11 TRBV28 few
ASSPRTGNSYNEQF 14 TRBV7-6 few
ASSFSGQDIINQPQH 15 TRBV12-3/TRBV12-4 .
ASSLGSYTGELF 12 TRBV7-8 many